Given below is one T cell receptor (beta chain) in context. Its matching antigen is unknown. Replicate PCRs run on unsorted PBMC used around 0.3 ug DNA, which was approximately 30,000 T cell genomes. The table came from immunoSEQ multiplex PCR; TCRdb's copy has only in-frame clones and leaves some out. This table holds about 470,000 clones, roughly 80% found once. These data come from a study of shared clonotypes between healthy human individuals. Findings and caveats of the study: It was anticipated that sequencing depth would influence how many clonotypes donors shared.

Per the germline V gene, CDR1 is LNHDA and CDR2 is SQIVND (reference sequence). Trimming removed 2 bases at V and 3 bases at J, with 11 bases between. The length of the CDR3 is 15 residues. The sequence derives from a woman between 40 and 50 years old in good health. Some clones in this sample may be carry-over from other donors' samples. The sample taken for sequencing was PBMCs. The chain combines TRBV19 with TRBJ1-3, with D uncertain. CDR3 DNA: TGTGCCAGTAGTATAACAGTCACCGTTGGAAACACCATATATTTT. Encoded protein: CASSITVTVGNTIYF.